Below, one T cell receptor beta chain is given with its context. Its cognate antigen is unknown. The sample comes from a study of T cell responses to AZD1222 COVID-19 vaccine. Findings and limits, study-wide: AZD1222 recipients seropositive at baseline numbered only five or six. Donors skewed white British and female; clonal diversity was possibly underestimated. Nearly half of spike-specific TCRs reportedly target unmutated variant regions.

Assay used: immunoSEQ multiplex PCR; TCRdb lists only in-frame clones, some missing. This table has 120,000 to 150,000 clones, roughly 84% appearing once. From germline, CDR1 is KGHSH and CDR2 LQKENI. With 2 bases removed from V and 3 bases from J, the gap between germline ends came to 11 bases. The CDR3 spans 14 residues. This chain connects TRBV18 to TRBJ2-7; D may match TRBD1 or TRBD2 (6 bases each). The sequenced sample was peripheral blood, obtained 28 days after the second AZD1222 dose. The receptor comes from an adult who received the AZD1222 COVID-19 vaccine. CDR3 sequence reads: CASSPRGVDYEQYF. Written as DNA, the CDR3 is TGTGCCAGCTCACCAAGGGGGGTGGACTACGAGCAGTACTTC.